This TCR beta chain appears in the sequencing data of a study of Ad26.COV2.S vaccination and SARS-CoV-2 variants. Trimming pared 3 bases from V and 1 base from J, leaving 7 bases between. Germline CDR1 and CDR2: SNHLY and FYNNEI. CDR3 length: 14 residues. Treatment specified: over 15 received Ad26.COV2.S at low or high dose, single or two shots; 5 received placebo; per-sample allocation not given. Material that was analyzed had been drawn on day 63 after the first vaccine or placebo injection. The table came from immunoSEQ multiplex PCR; TCRdb's copy has only in-frame clones and leaves some out. The profile shows roughly 410,000 clones, 83% of them singletons.

This chain uses TRBV2 with TRBJ1-5; D is unresolved. The receptor was derived from a person between 18 and 65 years old who received the Ad26.COV2.S COVID-19 vaccine or a placebo. Sequencing was performed on peripheral blood, taken in a trial of Ad26.COV2.S vaccine versus placebo. The CDR3 loop is CASSDSESNQPQHF. In nucleotides, the CDR3 is TGTGCCAGCAGTGATAGTGAGAGCAATCAGCCCCAGCATTTT.